This record covers a single T cell receptor (beta chain). The CDR3 consists of 15 residues. The V gene lost 10 bases and the J gene lost 7 bases, with 26 bases spanning the gap. The germline V gene encodes CDR1 MNHNY and CDR2 SVGAGI (reference sequence). Sequenced by immunoSEQ multiplex PCR; TCRdb stores in-frame clones only, minus some. The repertoire holds more than 65,000 clones, with 90% to 97% as singletons. The sample comes from a study of technical replicates of blood from several donors. The receptor comes from a human donor in good health. The rearrangement joins TRBV6-6 to TRBJ2-7; tentative D call: TRBD1 (5 bases). The specimen sequenced was T cells isolated from PBMCs. This CDR3 is CATQSEGAAMGEQYF. The CDR3 DNA is TGTGCCACCCAGTCCGAAGGGGCGGCCATGGGTGAGCAGTACTTC.